This T cell receptor (beta chain) emerged from a study of CD8 T cells in acute hepatitis C reinfection. Overall study results and limits: Alphabeta pairing of public clonotypes could not be determined from bulk TCRbeta data.

As regards this clone: What it binds is unknown.

This table comes from immunoSEQ multiplex PCR, and its TCRdb copy is limited to in-frame clones, with some not included. The table lists approximately 40,000 clones, 70% to 90% of them singletons, with roughly 11% in the top ten. Germline CDR1 MNHNY, CDR2 SVGAGI (reference sequence). This CDR3 is built from 16 residues. V was shortened by 5 bases and J by 4 bases, with 18 bases between the two germline ends. As to time point: naive CD8 control sorted from an acute-time-point sample. People who inject drugs in the Montreal Hepatitis C Cohort were donors. The sequence derives from a woman aged 18-35 years who spontaneously cleared hepatitis C infection. The V gene is TRBV6-6, the J gene TRBJ1-5; possibly TRBD1 for D (6 bases). Sequenced sample: naive CD8+ T cells from PBMCs. The CDR3 sequence: CASSPHYRDPNQPQHF. The CDR3 coding sequence is TGTGCCAGCAGTCCCCATTACAGGGACCCTAATCAGCCCCAGCATTTT.